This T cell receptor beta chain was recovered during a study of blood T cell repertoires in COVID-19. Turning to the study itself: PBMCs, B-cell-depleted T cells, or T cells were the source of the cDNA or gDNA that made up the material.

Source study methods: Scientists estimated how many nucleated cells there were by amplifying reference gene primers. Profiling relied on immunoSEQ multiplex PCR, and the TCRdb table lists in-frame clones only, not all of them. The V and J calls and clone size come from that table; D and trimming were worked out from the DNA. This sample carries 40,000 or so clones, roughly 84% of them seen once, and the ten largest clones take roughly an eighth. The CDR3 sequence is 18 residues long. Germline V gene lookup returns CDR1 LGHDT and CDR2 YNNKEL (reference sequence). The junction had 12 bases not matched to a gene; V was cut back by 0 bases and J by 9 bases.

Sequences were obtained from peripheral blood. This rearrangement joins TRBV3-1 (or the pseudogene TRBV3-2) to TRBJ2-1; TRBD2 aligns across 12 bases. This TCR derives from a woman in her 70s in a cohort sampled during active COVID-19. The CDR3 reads CASSQDQLAGGHNREQFF. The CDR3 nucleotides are TGTGCCAGCAGCCAAGATCAACTAGCGGGAGGACATAATCGTGAGCAGTTCTTC.